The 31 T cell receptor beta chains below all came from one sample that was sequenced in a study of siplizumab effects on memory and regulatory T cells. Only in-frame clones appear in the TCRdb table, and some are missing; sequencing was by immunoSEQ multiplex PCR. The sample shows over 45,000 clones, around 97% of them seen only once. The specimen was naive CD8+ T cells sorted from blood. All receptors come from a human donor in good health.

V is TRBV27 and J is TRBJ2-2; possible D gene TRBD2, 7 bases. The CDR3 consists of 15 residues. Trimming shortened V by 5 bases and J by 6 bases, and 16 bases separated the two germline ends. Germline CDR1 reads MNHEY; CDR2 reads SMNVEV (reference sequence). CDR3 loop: CASSPIGGAPGELFF. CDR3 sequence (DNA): TGTGCCAGCAGTCCTATTGGGGGGGCGCCCGGGGAGCTGTTTTTT.

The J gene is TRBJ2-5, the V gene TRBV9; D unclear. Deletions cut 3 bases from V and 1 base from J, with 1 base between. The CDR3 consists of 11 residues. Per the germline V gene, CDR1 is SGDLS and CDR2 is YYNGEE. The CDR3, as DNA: TGTGCCAGCAGCGGCCAAGAGACCCAGTACTTC. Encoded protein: CASSGQETQYF.

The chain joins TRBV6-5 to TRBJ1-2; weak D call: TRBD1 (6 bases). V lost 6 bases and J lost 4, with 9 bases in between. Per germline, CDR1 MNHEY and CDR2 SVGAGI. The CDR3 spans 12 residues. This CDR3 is CASSPGAYGYTF. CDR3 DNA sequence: TGTGCCAGCAGCCCGGGGGCCTATGGCTACACCTTC.

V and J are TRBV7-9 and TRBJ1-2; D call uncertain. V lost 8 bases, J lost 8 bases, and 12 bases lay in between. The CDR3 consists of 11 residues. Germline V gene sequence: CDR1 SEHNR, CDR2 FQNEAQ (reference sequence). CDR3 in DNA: TGTGCCAGCGAAGGTATTCAGGGCTACACCTTC. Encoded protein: CASEGIQGYTF. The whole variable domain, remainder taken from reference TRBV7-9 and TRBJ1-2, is DTGVSQNPRHKITKRGQNVTFRCDPISEHNRLYWYRQTLGQGPEFLTYFQNEAQLEKSRLLSDRFSAERPKGSFSTLEIQRTEQGDSAMYLCASEGIQGYTFGSGTRLTVV.

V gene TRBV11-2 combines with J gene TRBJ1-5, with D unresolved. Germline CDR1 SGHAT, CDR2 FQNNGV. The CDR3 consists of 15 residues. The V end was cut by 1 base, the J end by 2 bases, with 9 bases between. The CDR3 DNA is TGTGCCAGCAGCTTAGGGGCGGCGGGCAATCAGCCCCAGCATTTT. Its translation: CASSLGAAGNQPQHF.

This CDR3 is CATSRDNNEQFF. The CDR3 nucleotides are TGTGCCACCAGCAGAGATAACAATGAGCAGTTCTTC. The genes are TRBV15 and TRBJ2-1; no firm D call. Germline V gives CDR1 LNHNV, CDR2 YYDKDF (reference sequence). The length of the CDR3 is 12 residues. With 0 bases removed from V and 5 bases from J, the gap between germline ends came to 2 bases.

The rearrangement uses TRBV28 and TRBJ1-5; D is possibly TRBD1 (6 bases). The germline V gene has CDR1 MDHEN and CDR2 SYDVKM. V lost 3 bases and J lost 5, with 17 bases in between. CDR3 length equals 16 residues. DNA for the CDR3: TGTGCCAGCAGTTTTATACCTCCAAGGGGGGATCAGCCCCAGCATTTT. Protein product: CASSFIPPRGDQPQHF.

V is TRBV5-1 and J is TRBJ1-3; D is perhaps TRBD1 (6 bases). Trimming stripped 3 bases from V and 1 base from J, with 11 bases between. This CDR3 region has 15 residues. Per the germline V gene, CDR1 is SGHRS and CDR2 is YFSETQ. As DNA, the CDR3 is TGCGCCAGCAGCTCCGGACAGACGTCTGGAAACACCATATATTTT. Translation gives CASSSGQTSGNTIYF.

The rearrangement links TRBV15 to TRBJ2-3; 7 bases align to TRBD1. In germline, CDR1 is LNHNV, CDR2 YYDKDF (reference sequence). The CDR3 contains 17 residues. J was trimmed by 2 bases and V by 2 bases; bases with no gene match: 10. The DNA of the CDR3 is TGTGCCACCAGCAGACAATTGACAGGGCCACCCACAGATACGCAGTATTTT. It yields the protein CATSRQLTGPPTDTQYF.

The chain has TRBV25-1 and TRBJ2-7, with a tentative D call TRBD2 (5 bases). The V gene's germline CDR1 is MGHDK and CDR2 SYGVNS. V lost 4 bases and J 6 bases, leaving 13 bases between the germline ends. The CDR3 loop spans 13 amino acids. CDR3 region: CASSAWESGEQYF. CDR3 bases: TGTGCCAGCAGTGCCTGGGAGAGCGGCGAGCAGTACTTC.

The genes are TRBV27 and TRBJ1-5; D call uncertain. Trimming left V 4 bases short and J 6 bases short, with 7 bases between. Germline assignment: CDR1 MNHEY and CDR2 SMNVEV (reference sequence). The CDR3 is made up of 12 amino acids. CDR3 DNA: TGTGCCAGCAGTTCCATCGGTCAGCCCCAGCATTTT. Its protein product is CASSSIGQPQHF.

The CDR3 nucleotides read TGTGCCAGCAGGCTTACCCGGGCCCTCAATCAGCCCCAGCATTTT. As protein: CASRLTRALNQPQHF. The V gene is TRBV28, the J gene TRBJ1-5; D gene ambiguous. Germline assignment: CDR1 MDHEN and CDR2 SYDVKM. Trimming pared 6 bases from V and 3 bases from J, leaving 15 bases between. The CDR3 loop spans 15 amino acids.

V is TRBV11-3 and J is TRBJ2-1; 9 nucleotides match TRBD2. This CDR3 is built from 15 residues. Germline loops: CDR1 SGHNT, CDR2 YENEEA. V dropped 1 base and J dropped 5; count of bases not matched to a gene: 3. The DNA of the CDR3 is TGTGCCAGCAGCTTAGGCCTAGCGGGACACAATGAGCAGTTCTTC. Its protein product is CASSLGLAGHNEQFF.

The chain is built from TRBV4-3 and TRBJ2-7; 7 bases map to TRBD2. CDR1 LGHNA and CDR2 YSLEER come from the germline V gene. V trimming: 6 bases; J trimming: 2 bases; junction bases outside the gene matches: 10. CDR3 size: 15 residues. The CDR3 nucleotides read TGCGCCAGCAGTCCTGGGGGGAGGGGCACCTACGAGCAGTACTTC. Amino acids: CASSPGGRGTYEQYF.

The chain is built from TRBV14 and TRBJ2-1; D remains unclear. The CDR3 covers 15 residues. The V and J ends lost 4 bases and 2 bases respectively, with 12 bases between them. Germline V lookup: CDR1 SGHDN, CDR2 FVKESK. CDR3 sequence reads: CASSPWVGPYNEQFF. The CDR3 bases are TGTGCCAGCAGCCCTTGGGTCGGCCCCTACAATGAGCAGTTCTTC.

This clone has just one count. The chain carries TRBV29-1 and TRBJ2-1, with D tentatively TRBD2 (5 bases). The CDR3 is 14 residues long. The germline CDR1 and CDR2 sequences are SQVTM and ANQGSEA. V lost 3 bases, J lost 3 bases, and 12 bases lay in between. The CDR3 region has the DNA TGCAGCGTTGATTCCGGGGAATACTACAATGAGCAGTTCTTC. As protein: CSVDSGEYYNEQFF.

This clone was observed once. Here the CDR3 reads CASSVGWETVAFF. CDR3 in DNA: TGTGCCAGCAGCGTAGGCTGGGAAACGGTAGCTTTCTTT. The V gene is TRBV9, the J gene TRBJ1-1, with D unclear. Germline CDR1 is SGDLS and CDR2 is YYNGEE. The length of the CDR3 is 13 residues. V lost 0 bases and J lost 10, with 13 bases in between.

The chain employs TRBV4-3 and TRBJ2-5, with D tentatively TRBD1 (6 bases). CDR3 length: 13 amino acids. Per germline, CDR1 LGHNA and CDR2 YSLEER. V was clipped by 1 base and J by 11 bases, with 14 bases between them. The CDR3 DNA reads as TGCGCCAGCAGCCAAGTCAGGGGTTGGGAGCAGTACTTC. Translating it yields CASSQVRGWEQYF.

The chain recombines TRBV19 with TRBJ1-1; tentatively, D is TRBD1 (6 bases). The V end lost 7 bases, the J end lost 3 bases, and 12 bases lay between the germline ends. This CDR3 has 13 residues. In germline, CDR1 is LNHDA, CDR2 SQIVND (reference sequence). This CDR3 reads CASNQGRDTEAFF. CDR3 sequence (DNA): TGTGCCAGTAACCAGGGGCGAGACACTGAAGCTTTCTTT.

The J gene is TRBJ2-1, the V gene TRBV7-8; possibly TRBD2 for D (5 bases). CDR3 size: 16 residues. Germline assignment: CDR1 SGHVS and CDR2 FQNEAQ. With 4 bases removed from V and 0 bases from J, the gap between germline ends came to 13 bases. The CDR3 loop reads CASSSMDWSSYNEQFF. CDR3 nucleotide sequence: TGTGCCAGCAGCTCCATGGACTGGAGCTCCTACAATGAGCAGTTCTTC.

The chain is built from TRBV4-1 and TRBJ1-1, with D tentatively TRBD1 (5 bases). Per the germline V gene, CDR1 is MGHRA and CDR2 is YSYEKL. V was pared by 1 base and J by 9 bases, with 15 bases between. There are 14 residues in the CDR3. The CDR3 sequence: CASSQVEGTVKAFF. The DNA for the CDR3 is TGCGCCAGCAGCCAAGTAGAAGGGACCGTAAAAGCTTTCTTT.

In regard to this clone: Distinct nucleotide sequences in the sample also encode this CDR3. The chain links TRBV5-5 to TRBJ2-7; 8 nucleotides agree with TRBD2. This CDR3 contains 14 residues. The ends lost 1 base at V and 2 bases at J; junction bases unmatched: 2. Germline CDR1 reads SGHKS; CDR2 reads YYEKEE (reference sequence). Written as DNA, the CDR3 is TGTGCCAGCAGCTTGACTAGCGGCACCTACGAGCAGTACTTC. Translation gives CASSLTSGTYEQYF.

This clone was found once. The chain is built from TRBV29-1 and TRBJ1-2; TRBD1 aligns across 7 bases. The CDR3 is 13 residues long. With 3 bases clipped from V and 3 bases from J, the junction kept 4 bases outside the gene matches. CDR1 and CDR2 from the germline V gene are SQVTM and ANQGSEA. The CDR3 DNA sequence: TGCAGCGTTGACAGGGGGTACGACTATGGCTACACCTTC. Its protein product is CSVDRGYDYGYTF.

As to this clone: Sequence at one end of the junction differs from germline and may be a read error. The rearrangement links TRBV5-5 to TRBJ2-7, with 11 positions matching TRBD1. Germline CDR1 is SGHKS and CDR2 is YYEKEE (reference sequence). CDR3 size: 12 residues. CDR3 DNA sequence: TGTGCCAGCAGCTTGGATACGGGACAGGGGGGCTTC. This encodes CASSLDTGQGGF.

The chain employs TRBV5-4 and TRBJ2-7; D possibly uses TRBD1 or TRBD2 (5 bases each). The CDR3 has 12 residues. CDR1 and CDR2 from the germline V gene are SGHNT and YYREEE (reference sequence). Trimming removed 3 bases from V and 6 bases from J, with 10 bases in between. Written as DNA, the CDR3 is TGTGCCAGCAGCTCCCAGGGACGCGAGCAGTACTTC. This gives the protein CASSSQGREQYF.

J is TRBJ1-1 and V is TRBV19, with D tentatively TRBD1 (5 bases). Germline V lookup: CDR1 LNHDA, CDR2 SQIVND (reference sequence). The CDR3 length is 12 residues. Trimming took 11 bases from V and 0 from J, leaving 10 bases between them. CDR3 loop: CAVRQMNTEAFF. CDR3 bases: TGTGCCGTGCGACAGATGAACACTGAAGCTTTCTTT.

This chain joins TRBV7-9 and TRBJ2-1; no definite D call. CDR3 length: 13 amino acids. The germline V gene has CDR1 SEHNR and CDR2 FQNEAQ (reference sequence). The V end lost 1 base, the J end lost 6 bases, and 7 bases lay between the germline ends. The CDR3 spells CASSLGGPNEQFF. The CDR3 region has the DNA TGTGCCAGCAGCTTAGGTGGCCCCAATGAGCAGTTCTTC.

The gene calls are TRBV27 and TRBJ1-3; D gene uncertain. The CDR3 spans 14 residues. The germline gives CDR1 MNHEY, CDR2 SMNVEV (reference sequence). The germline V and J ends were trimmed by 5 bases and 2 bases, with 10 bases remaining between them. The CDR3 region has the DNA TGTGCCAGCAGTCCCGGGTGGCCTGGAAACACCATATATTTT. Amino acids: CASSPGWPGNTIYF.

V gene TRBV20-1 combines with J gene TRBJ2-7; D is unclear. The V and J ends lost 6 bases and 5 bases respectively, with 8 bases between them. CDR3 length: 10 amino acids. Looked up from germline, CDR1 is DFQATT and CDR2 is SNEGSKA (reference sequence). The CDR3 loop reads CSAWWDEQYF. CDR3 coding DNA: TGCAGTGCGTGGTGGGACGAGCAGTACTTC.

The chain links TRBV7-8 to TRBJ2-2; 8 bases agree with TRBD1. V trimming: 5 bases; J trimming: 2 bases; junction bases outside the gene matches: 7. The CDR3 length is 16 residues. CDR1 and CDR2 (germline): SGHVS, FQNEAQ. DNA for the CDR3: TGTGCCAGCAGCCCCGGGACAGGTCTCAACACCGGGGAGCTGTTTTTT. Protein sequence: CASSPGTGLNTGELFF. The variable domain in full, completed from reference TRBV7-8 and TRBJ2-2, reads GAGVSQSPRYKVAKRGQDVALRCDPISGHVSLFWYQQALGQGPEFLTYFQNEAQLDKSGLPSDRFFAERPEGSVSTLKIQRTQQEDSAVYLCASSPGTGLNTGELFFGEGSRLTVL.

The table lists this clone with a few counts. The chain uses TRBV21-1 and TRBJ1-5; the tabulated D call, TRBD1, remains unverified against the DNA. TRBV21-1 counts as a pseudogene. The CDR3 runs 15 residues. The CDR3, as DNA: TGTGCCAGCAGGATAGACAGGGGGAATTTTCAGCCCCAGCATTTT. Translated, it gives CASRIDRGNFQPQHF.